The entry that follows covers one T cell receptor beta chain sequence. These data belong to a study of blood T cell repertoires in COVID-19. Across the study: The United States, Italy and Spain were the sources of the acute and convalescent COVID-19 samples. T cells, B-cell-depleted T cells, or PBMCs provided the cDNA or gDNA that served as material.

Per the original data handling: Scientists estimated how many nucleated cells there were by amplifying reference gene primers. Produced via immunoSEQ multiplex PCR; TCRdb's table is partial and in-frame only. The V and J calls and the clone size are those of that table, but D and trimming were determined from the DNA. The sample gives approximately 80,000 clones, about 72% of which show up once; roughly 15% is in the top ten. The CDR3 spans 14 residues. Trimming removed 0 bases from V and 5 bases from J, with 8 bases in between. Germline V CDR1 and CDR2: ENHRY, SYGVKD. J is TRBJ1-5 and V is TRBV10-3; D remains ambiguous. The TCR was taken from a man between 65 and 85 years old with active or convalescent COVID-19. Sequenced material: peripheral blood. CDR3 coding DNA: TGTGCCATCAGTGAGTCACACGGGGATCAGCCCCAGCATTTT. Its protein product is CAISESHGDQPQHF.